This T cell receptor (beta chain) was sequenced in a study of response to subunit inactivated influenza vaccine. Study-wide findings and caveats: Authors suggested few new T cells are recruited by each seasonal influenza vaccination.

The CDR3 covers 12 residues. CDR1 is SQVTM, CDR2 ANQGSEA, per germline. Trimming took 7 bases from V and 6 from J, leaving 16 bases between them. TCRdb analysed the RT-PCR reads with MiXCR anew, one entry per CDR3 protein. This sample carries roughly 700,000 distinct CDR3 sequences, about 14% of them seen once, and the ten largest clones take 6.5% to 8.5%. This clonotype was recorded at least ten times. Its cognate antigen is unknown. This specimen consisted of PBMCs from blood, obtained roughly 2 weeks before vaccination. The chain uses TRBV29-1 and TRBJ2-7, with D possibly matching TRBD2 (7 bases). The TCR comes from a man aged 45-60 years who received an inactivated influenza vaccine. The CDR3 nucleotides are TGCAGCGCCGTAACGGGGGGCCGCGAGCAGTACTTC. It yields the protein CSAVTGGREQYF.